This TCR beta chain is from a study of vaccination and CD4 T cells after COVID-19. Study-wide background: The interval from dose two to post-vaccine sampling had a median of roughly 70 days, and it ranged from 14 to 241. Overlapping spike peptides served as the stimulus for the cells. These peptides came from SARS-CoV-2 and from the common cold coronaviruses HCoV-NL63, HCoV-OC43 and HCoV-229E.

An Oncomine TCR Beta short-read assay was used to sequence the DNA from cultured CD4+ T cells. TCRdb re-called the PCR reads with MiXCR, one entry per CDR3 protein. The sample records roughly 15,000 distinct CDR3 sequences, around 48% being singletons. As to time point: late sampling 161 to 241 days after vaccination in three convalescent patients. Treatment: approximately 11-day PBMC culture with coronavirus spike peptide pools or control peptides (ViraFEST assay). ViraFEST stimulated the growth of antigen-specific T cells using peptide pools and subsequently profiled their TCRs by sequencing. This clonotype was found once. Its matching antigen is unknown. CDR3 length equals 11 residues. V was clipped by 8 bases and J by 5 bases, with 10 bases between them. CDR1 is KGHSH, CDR2 LQKENI, per germline. Study-wide results and caveats: Post-vaccination, and not before, a median about 90% of reactive clones appeared in convalescent patients.

This rearrangement joins TRBV18 to TRBJ2-7; D unresolved. Sequencing used CD4+ T cells from blood, cultured in vitro, obtained about 7 months after SARS-CoV-2 vaccination. This TCR was recovered from a human donor who had recovered from COVID-19. In nucleotides, the CDR3 is TGTGCCAGCAGTAAGGGTAACGAGCAGTACTTC. This sequence encodes CASSKGNEQYF.